The 22 T cell receptor beta chains below were found in one sample sequenced in a study of blood T cell repertoires in COVID-19. The method was immunoSEQ multiplex PCR; TCRdb's version includes in-frame clones alone and lacks a portion of them. The profile shows around 300,000 clones, approximately 87% of them singletons. The material sequenced was PBMCs or T cells enriched from blood (not recorded which). Receptors originate from a woman aged 25-40 years who had recovered from COVID-19.

The V and J genes are TRBV4-2 and TRBJ1-2, with unresolved D. The CDR3 covers 14 residues. The germline V and J ends were trimmed by 1 base and 1 base, with 7 bases remaining between them. From germline, CDR1 is LGHNA and CDR2 YNFKEQ. The CDR3 is CASSQVTVNYGYTF. For the CDR3, the DNA is TGTGCCAGCAGCCAAGTTACAGTTAACTATGGCTACACCTTC.

This clone appeared a few times. V and J are TRBV5-5 and TRBJ2-6; the D gene is possibly TRBD1 (5 bases). The CDR3 is 17 residues long. Germline V gene data show CDR1 as SGHKS and CDR2 as YYEKEE (reference sequence). V lost 4 bases, J lost 2 bases, and 16 bases lay in between. The CDR3 reads CASSPSLTGTGANVLTF. Written as DNA, the CDR3 is TGTGCCAGCAGCCCCAGCCTTACAGGAACTGGGGCCAACGTCCTGACTTTC.

V is TRBV4-3 and J is TRBJ2-3; 14 nucleotides match TRBD2. The germline gives CDR1 LGHNA, CDR2 YSLEER. The V segment lost 6 bases and the J segment 5 bases; nucleotides outside the gene matches: 7. The CDR3 is 16 residues long. The CDR3 DNA sequence: TGCGCCAGCAGTCCCCGGACTAGCGGGGGGAAAGATACGCAGTATTTT. It is translated as CASSPRTSGGKDTQYF.

This clone was found a few times. The chain is built from TRBV19 and TRBJ1-4, with D unresolved. The CDR3 runs to 14 residues. Looked up from germline, CDR1 is LNHDA and CDR2 is SQIVND (reference sequence). Between the trimmed V and J ends, which lost 0 bases and 0 bases, there was a span of 2 bases. The CDR3 loop is CASSIDTTNEKLFF. The CDR3 DNA sequence: TGTGCCAGTAGTATAGACACAACTAATGAAAAACTGTTTTTT.

This chain connects TRBV7-2 to TRBJ1-1; D is perhaps TRBD1 (5 bases). Germline loops: CDR1 SGHTA, CDR2 FQGNSA. This CDR3 contains 14 residues. V lost 8 bases and J 5 bases, leaving 18 bases between the germline ends. As DNA, the CDR3 is TGTGCCAGCTCCCTCCACGGGGGGAGGACTGAAGCTTTCTTT. Translating it yields CASSLHGGRTEAFF.

The chain joins TRBV30 to TRBJ2-2, with D possibly being TRBD1 (8 bases). The germline V gene has CDR1 GTSNPN and CDR2 SVGIG (reference sequence). CDR3 size: 15 residues. The V end was cut by 3 bases, the J end by 1 base, with 12 bases between. This CDR3 is CAWRRGTGNTGELFF. For the CDR3, the DNA is TGTGCCTGGAGGCGGGGGACAGGGAACACCGGGGAGCTGTTTTTT.

This sequence joins TRBV28 and TRBJ1-4; no clear D. The V gene lost 8 bases and the J gene lost 8 bases, with 15 bases spanning the gap. From germline, CDR1 is MDHEN and CDR2 SYDVKM. The CDR3 extends over 13 amino acids. This CDR3 is CASAGIGREKLFF. CDR3 nucleotides: TGTGCCAGCGCGGGGATCGGTCGGGAAAAACTGTTTTTT.

The chain joins TRBV18 to TRBJ1-2; a possible D gene is TRBD1 (6 bases). V was shortened by 5 bases and J by 4 bases, with 14 bases between the two germline ends. Looked up from germline, CDR1 is KGHSH and CDR2 is LQKENI. This CDR3 is 14 amino acids long. The CDR3 DNA reads TGTGCCAGCTCATCTGCAGGGGACCTCTATGGCTACACCTTC. Translation gives CASSSAGDLYGYTF.

The gene calls are TRBV10-3 and TRBJ1-4; 8 positions match TRBD1. The CDR3 runs to 14 residues. V lost 9 bases to trimming and J lost 3 bases; unmatched junction nucleotides: 6. Germline values: CDR1 ENHRY, CDR2 SYGVKD. The CDR3 nucleotides are TGTGCCATAAGCGACAGGGGCTCTAATGAAAAACTGTTTTTT. Its translation: CAISDRGSNEKLFF.

The chain uses TRBV14 and TRBJ2-5; D gene uncertain. Germline lookup yields CDR1 SGHDN and CDR2 FVKESK. Trimming stripped 0 bases from V and 5 bases from J, with 13 bases between. The CDR3 has 15 amino acids. Here the CDR3 reads CASSQDYLLNETQYF. CDR3 in DNA: TGTGCCAGCAGCCAAGATTATCTACTAAACGAGACCCAGTACTTC.

This clone has only one observation. The J gene is TRBJ2-5, the V gene TRBV5-1; TRBD2 is a possible D gene (7 bases). The germline V gene has CDR1 SGHRS and CDR2 YFSETQ. Trimming removed 0 bases from V and 4 bases from J, with 13 bases in between. The CDR3 extends over 15 amino acids. CDR3 DNA: TGCGCCAGCAGCTTGGGAGGACTAGGGGGAGAGACCCAGTACTTC. Its translation is CASSLGGLGGETQYF.

The rearrangement uses TRBV5-4 and TRBJ1-2, with 9 bases lining up with TRBD1. The CDR3 is 15 amino acids. Germline CDR1 and CDR2: SGHNT and YYREEE (reference sequence). V lost 4 bases, J lost 2 bases, and 6 bases stayed unmatched. The DNA of the CDR3 is TGTGCCAGCAGCCCCGGGACAGGGACGAACTATGGCTACACCTTC. Protein: CASSPGTGTNYGYTF.

This clone was seen a single time. The V call is TRBV11-2, the J call TRBJ1-3, with a weak D call TRBD1 (5 bases). V lost 2 bases and J lost 4, with 9 bases in between. Germline CDR1 reads SGHAT; CDR2 reads FQNNGV. This CDR3 has 14 amino acids. The CDR3 DNA sequence: TGTGCCAGCAGCTTACGGGGGACGGGAAACACCATATATTTT. This codes for CASSLRGTGNTIYF.

This rearrangement joins TRBV28 to TRBJ2-3; weak D call: TRBD2 (6 bases). V was clipped by 3 bases and J by 2 bases, with 12 bases between them. CDR1 and CDR2 from the germline V gene are MDHEN and SYDVKM. The CDR3 runs to 15 residues. The CDR3 spells CASSFGGLTTDTQYF. CDR3 bases: TGTGCCAGCAGTTTCGGGGGACTCACCACAGATACGCAGTATTTT.

V usage is TRBV6-5 and J usage is TRBJ2-2, with no clear D. The CDR3 runs to 16 residues. Between the trimmed V and J ends, which lost 0 bases and 4 bases, there was a span of 12 bases. From germline, CDR1 is MNHEY and CDR2 SVGAGI. DNA for the CDR3: TGTGCCAGCAGTTACTCGCCCACCACGGGCACCGGGGAGCTGTTTTTT. It codes for CASSYSPTTGTGELFF.

V usage is TRBV10-3 and J usage is TRBJ2-7, with 8 bases aligning to TRBD1. V was clipped by 5 bases and J by 6 bases; unmatched bases: 6. The germline CDR1 and CDR2 sequences are ENHRY and SYGVKD. The CDR3 is made up of 13 amino acids. The CDR3 sequence is CAISKDRAREQYF. The CDR3 DNA sequence: TGTGCCATCAGTAAGGACAGGGCTCGCGAGCAGTACTTC.

The chain recombines TRBV28 with TRBJ1-2; D is uncertain. CDR1 and CDR2 from the germline V gene are MDHEN and SYDVKM. The CDR3 sequence is 12 residues long. The ends were cut back, 3 bases at V and 8 bases at J, with 10 bases in the middle. CDR3 region: CASSLRAGGYTF. The CDR3, as DNA: TGTGCCAGCAGTTTGAGGGCCGGGGGCTACACCTTC.

This chain uses TRBV4-1 with TRBJ2-7, with D perhaps matching TRBD1 (5 bases). Germline V gene data show CDR1 as MGHRA and CDR2 as YSYEKL. CDR3 length: 13 amino acids. Trimming removed 4 bases at V and 6 bases at J, with 13 bases between. The chain's CDR3 is CASSPGLRGEQYF. Written as DNA, the CDR3 is TGCGCCAGCAGCCCTGGGCTAAGGGGCGAGCAGTACTTC.

This chain links TRBV18 with TRBJ2-3; the match to TRBD1 covers 8 bases. The CDR3 covers 21 residues. With 0 bases clipped from V and 2 bases from J, the junction kept 19 bases outside the gene matches. CDR1 and CDR2 from the germline V gene are KGHSH and LQKENI. CDR3 protein: CASSPPLILAGGVKVTDTQYF. DNA for the CDR3: TGTGCCAGCTCACCACCGTTAATCCTCGCAGGGGGCGTTAAGGTCACAGATACGCAGTATTTT.

V and J are TRBV7-9 and TRBJ1-1; tentative D call: TRBD1 (6 bases). V gave up 2 bases and J gave up 1 base, with 11 bases separating them. The CDR3 runs 15 residues. CDR1 SEHNR and CDR2 FQNEAQ come from the germline V gene (reference sequence). In DNA, the CDR3 is TGTGCCAGCAGCTTATCGGCCAGGGGGAACACTGAAGCTTTCTTT. Protein: CASSLSARGNTEAFF.

This rearrangement joins TRBV9 to TRBJ1-2, with 8 bases fitting TRBD1. CDR3 length: 13 residues. V lost 6 bases and J lost 3; bases outside the gene matches: 4. Germline CDR1 SGDLS, CDR2 YYNGEE. CDR3 region: CASNQGADYGYTF. In DNA, the CDR3 is TGTGCCAGCAACCAGGGGGCCGACTATGGCTACACCTTC. The whole variable domain, remainder taken from reference TRBV9 and TRBJ1-2, is DSGVTQTPKHLITATGQRVTLRCSPRSGDLSVYWYQQSLDQGLQFLIQYYNGEERAKGNILERFSAQQFPDLHSELNLSSLELGDSALYFCASNQGADYGYTFGSGTRLTVV.

The chain links TRBV6-4 to TRBJ1-1, with no clear D. With 11 bases removed from V and 2 bases from J, the gap between germline ends came to 3 bases. The CDR3 runs to 9 residues. Germline V lookup: CDR1 MRHNA, CDR2 SNTAGT. CDR3 sequence (DNA): TGTGCCCTCAACACTGAAGCTTTCTTT. Translation: CALNTEAFF.